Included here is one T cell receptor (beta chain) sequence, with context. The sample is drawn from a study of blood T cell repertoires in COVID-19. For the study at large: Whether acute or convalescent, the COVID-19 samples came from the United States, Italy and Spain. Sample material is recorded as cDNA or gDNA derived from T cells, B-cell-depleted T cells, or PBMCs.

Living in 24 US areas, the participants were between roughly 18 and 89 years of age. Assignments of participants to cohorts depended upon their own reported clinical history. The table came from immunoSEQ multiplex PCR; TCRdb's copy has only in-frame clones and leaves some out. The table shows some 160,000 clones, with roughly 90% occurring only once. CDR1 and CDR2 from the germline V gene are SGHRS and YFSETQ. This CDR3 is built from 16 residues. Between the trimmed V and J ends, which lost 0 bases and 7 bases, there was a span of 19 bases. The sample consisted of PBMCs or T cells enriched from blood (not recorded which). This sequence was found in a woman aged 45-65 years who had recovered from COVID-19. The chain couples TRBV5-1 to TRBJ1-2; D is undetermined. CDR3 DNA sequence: TGCGCCAGCAGCTTGGAAGGCCGGGGTGATGGAAGTGGCTACACCTTC. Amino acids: CASSLEGRGDGSGYTF. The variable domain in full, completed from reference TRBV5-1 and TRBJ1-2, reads KAGVTQTPRYLIKTRGQQVTLSCSPISGHRSVSWYQQTPGQGLQFLFEYFSETQRNKGNFPGRFSGRQFSNSRSEMNVSTLELGDSALYLCASSLEGRGDGSGYTFGSGTRLTVV.